This TCR beta chain was obtained from a study of long-term antiretroviral therapy in people with HIV. A v3.0 immunoSEQ assay was performed at survey level. Clones were read by immunoSEQ multiplex PCR, and TCRdb kept only the in-frame ones, dropping some. The sample records about 28,000 clones, over 90% being singletons. Looked up from germline, CDR1 is SGHKS and CDR2 is YYEKEE (reference sequence). V was cut by 3 bases and J by 2 bases, with 12 bases left in between. The CDR3 is made up of 15 amino acids. The input for sequencing was unsorted PBMCs, taken 6.2 years after starting antiretroviral therapy. The sequence came from a man aged 40-49 years with HIV. The gene calls are TRBV5-5 and TRBJ2-4; possibly TRBD2 for D (5 bases). The CDR3 region has the DNA TGTGCCAGCAGCTCCCAACCGGGATCCAAAAACATTCAGTACTTC. Its protein is CASSSQPGSKNIQYF.